This T cell receptor (beta chain) was profiled in a study of blood T cell repertoires in COVID-19. In the study overall: Samples of COVID-19 (acute and convalescent) were obtained from the United States, Italy and Spain. Sources were T cells, B-cell-depleted T cells, or PBMCs; the material itself was cDNA or gDNA.

Authors' methods: It was from reference gene primer amplification that nucleated cell counts were estimated. The data were produced by immunoSEQ multiplex PCR, yet TCRdb's version contains in-frame clones alone and is incomplete. Clone size and the V and J calls come from that table; the DNA yielded D and trimming. The table includes roughly 73,000 clones, 81% detected once. The sequenced sample was peripheral blood. The receptor's source is a woman in her sixties or seventies with acute or convalescent COVID-19.

The CDR3 sequence: CASSLGGTGLDEQYF. In DNA form, the CDR3 reads TGTGCCAGCAGTTTAGGAGGGACAGGGCTAGACGAGCAGTACTTC. This chain connects TRBV28 to TRBJ2-7; 9 bases line up with TRBD1. The CDR3 spans 15 residues. The germline V gene encodes CDR1 MDHEN and CDR2 SYDVKM. After removal of 2 bases from V and 5 bases from J, the junction contained 7 bases not matched to a gene.